This T cell receptor beta chain appears in the sequencing data of a study of T-cell reconstitution after alpha-beta-depleted transplantation in children. This clonotype was counted many times. V was trimmed by 6 bases and J by 6 bases, leaving 11 bases between them. Germline CDR1 is ENHRY and CDR2 is SYGVKD. CDR3 length: 12 residues. Library preparation (for TCRbeta) was performed with unique molecular identifiers. TCRdb itself ran the PCR reads through MiXCR, one entry per CDR3 protein. The sample includes hundreds of thousands of distinct CDR3 sequences, under 9.5% of them seen just once. The clonotype comes from a human donor who donated a stem cell graft to a child with acute lymphoblastic leukemia. J is TRBJ1-1 and V is TRBV10-3, with D maybe TRBD1 (6 bases). This specimen was PBMCs from the stem cell graft donor, taken from the stem cell graft. CDR3 sequence (DNA): TGTGCCATCAGCCTAAGGGGGGCTGAAGCTTTCTTT. Translation gives CAISLRGAEAFF.